This T cell receptor (beta chain) appears in the sequencing data of a study of CD8+CD57+ T cells in acquired aplastic anemia. Study background: The sorted CD4+ and CD8+ cells yielded an average approximately 3.3 ug of DNA. Findings of the study overall: Between patients and controls, CD8+ Simpson's diversity did not vary significantly. The same twenty-nine CD8+ CDR3 sequences occurred in patients and in controls.

It was genomic DNA that served as the template for profiling TCR beta VDJ and CDR3. TCRdb called the reads again in MiXCR, with one record for every CDR3 protein. The table has about half a million distinct CDR3 sequences, under 40% seen once. V lost 5 bases to trimming and J lost 7 bases; unmatched junction nucleotides: 8. There are 13 residues in the CDR3. Germline CDR1 and CDR2: SQVTM and ANQGSEA. Whoever was chosen for sequencing had shown CD8+CD57+ cell expansion by flow cytometry. Blood sampling was performed on the patients, and none of them had received therapy by then. A remark on this clonotype: Antigen specificity is unknown.

The chain is built from TRBV29-1 and TRBJ2-7; the match to TRBD2 covers 10 bases. The sequence came from a human donor with aplastic anemia. Sequencing was done on a sample of sorted CD4+, CD8+, or CD8+CD57+ T cells (not recorded which) from PBMCs. DNA for the CDR3: TGCAGCGTTAGGACTAGCGGCCAGGGGGAGCAGTACTTC. This sequence encodes CSVRTSGQGEQYF.